These 29 T cell receptor beta chains were all obtained from the same sample, sequenced in a study of a mutant IDH1 vaccine in newly diagnosed glioma. Regarding time point: baseline, week 1 (first vaccination visit). Documented treatment: pre-vaccination baseline after standard-of-care therapy. TCRdb's copy holds only in-frame clones and misses some; the assay was immunoSEQ multiplex PCR. The table has nearly 70,000 clones, approximately 85% seen once. The sample here was PBMCs, taken from a glioma patient treated with radiotherapy, temozolomide or both. Every receptor here comes from a man aged 45-65 years with glioma.

This chain joins TRBV5-1 and TRBJ2-1, with 9 bases matching TRBD1. J lost 3 bases, V lost 4 bases, and 5 bases had no gene match. Germline V lookup: CDR1 SGHRS, CDR2 YFSETQ. CDR3 length: 15 amino acids. CDR3 sequence reads: CASSRDRANYNEQFF. The DNA for the CDR3 is TGCGCCAGCAGCAGGGACAGGGCTAACTACAATGAGCAGTTCTTC. The full variable domain, completed using reference TRBV5-1 and TRBJ2-1, is KAGVTQTPRYLIKTRGQQVTLSCSPISGHRSVSWYQQTPGQGLQFLFEYFSETQRNKGNFPGRFSGRQFSNSRSEMNVSTLELGDSALYLCASSRDRANYNEQFFGPGTRLTVL.

The V call is TRBV5-1, the J call TRBJ2-2; 7 bases map to TRBD1. Unmatched junction bases numbered 7, after V lost 5 bases and J lost 0 bases. There are 16 residues in the CDR3. Germline V CDR1 and CDR2: SGHRS, YFSETQ. The CDR3, as DNA: TGCGCCAGCAGAGTTGCAGGGGGTTCGAACACCGGGGAGCTGTTTTTT. Its protein is CASRVAGGSNTGELFF.

V gene TRBV4-2 combines with J gene TRBJ2-7; the match to TRBD1 covers 8 bases. The CDR3 contains 15 residues. The trim removed 4 bases at V and 3 bases at J, leaving 8 bases unmatched. The germline gives CDR1 LGHNA, CDR2 YNFKEQ. CDR3 loop: CASSLRTGQVYEQYF. The CDR3 DNA sequence: TGTGCCAGCAGCCTTAGGACAGGGCAAGTCTACGAGCAGTACTTC.

V gene TRBV14 combines with J gene TRBJ1-2; no definite D call. Deletions cut 1 base from V and 4 bases from J, with 7 bases between. Germline assignment: CDR1 SGHDN and CDR2 FVKESK. This CDR3 region has 13 residues. CDR3 region: CASSQVAGYGYTF. CDR3 sequence (DNA): TGTGCCAGCAGCCAAGTAGCGGGCTATGGCTACACCTTC. The full variable domain, completed using reference TRBV14 and TRBJ1-2, is EAGVTQFPSHSVIEKGQTVTLRCDPISGHDNLYWYRRVMGKEIKFLLHFVKESKQDESGMPNNRFLAERTGGTYSTLKVQPAELEDSGVYFCASSQVAGYGYTFGSGTRLTVV.

The CDR3 sequence: CASSQGYRLNTEAFF. The CDR3 DNA reads as TGCGCCAGCAGCCAAGGGTATCGATTGAACACTGAAGCTTTCTTT. The chain is built from TRBV4-1 and TRBJ1-1; D is ambiguous. The germline V gene has CDR1 MGHRA and CDR2 YSYEKL. The V end was cut by 1 base, the J end by 0 bases, with 9 bases between. The CDR3 consists of 15 residues.

V gene TRBV19 combines with J gene TRBJ1-6; D not certain. In germline, CDR1 is LNHDA, CDR2 SQIVND (reference sequence). V lost 10 bases, J lost 8 bases, and 18 bases lay in between. The CDR3 length is 14 residues. CDR3 bases: TGTGCCACCTCCGCGGTGGGAACGGATTCACCCCTCCACTTT. Its protein is CATSAVGTDSPLHF.

CDR3 bases: TGTGCCAGCAGCCAGGACGGCTACGAGCAGTACTTC. Translated, it gives CASSQDGYEQYF. The J gene is TRBJ2-7, the V gene TRBV7-9; D uncertain. This CDR3 region has 12 residues. Trimming took 5 bases from V and 3 from J, leaving 8 bases between them. The germline CDR1 and CDR2 sequences are SEHNR and FQNEAQ (reference sequence).

This clone appeared a few times. CDR3 sequence: CASSPPGRLKSNEKLFF. The CDR3 DNA reads as TGTGCCAGCTCACCACCGGGCAGGCTGAAATCTAATGAAAAACTGTTTTTT. The chain joins TRBV18 to TRBJ1-4; D call uncertain. The CDR3 consists of 17 residues. CDR1 and CDR2 (germline): KGHSH, LQKENI. Trimming removed 0 bases at V and 3 bases at J, with 14 bases between.

The chain employs TRBV5-1 and TRBJ1-1, with D uncertain. The CDR3 is made up of 14 amino acids. CDR1 is SGHRS and CDR2 is YFSETQ in the germline V gene. Trimming pared 1 base from V and 0 bases from J, leaving 7 bases between. The CDR3 loop reads CASSLLGLNTEAFF. The CDR3 coding sequence is TGCGCCAGCAGCTTGTTGGGTCTGAACACTGAAGCTTTCTTT.

The chain uses TRBV19 and TRBJ2-7; D uncertain. The V and J ends lost 3 bases and 4 bases respectively, with 7 bases between them. This CDR3 contains 12 residues. CDR1 LNHDA and CDR2 SQIVND come from the germline V gene (reference sequence). The CDR3 protein is CASSMVGYEQYF. CDR3 in DNA: TGTGCCAGTAGTATGGTGGGGTACGAGCAGTACTTC.

The CDR3 bases are TGTGCCAGCAGCTTGCCAGGATTCAATCAGCCCCAGCATTTT. It specifies CASSLPGFNQPQHF. V is TRBV7-2 and J is TRBJ1-5, with D unclear. CDR3 length: 14 amino acids. Trimming shortened V by 3 bases and J by 3 bases, and 9 bases separated the two germline ends. Germline CDR1 and CDR2: SGHTA and FQGNSA.

The chain uses TRBV5-1 and TRBJ1-2, with 9 nucleotides matching TRBD1. There are 14 residues in the CDR3. The V gene's germline CDR1 is SGHRS and CDR2 YFSETQ. V lost 4 bases and J lost 6; bases outside the gene matches: 7. Here the CDR3 DNA reads TGCGCCAGCAGCCCTGGTGGGACAGGGCATGGCTACACCTTC. This translates into CASSPGGTGHGYTF.

The chain employs TRBV2 and TRBJ1-5; D is undetermined. Germline V gene sequence: CDR1 SNHLY, CDR2 FYNNEI. The germline V and J ends were trimmed by 7 bases and 0 bases, with 10 bases remaining between them. There are 14 residues in the CDR3. This chain's CDR3 is CASTDSDSNQPQHF. DNA for the CDR3: TGTGCCAGCACCGACTCAGATAGCAATCAGCCCCAGCATTTT.

The rearrangement uses TRBV7-6 and TRBJ2-2; TRBD1 agrees at 7 bases. V lost 5 bases, J lost 0 bases, and 6 bases stayed unmatched. This CDR3 comprises 16 residues. Germline values: CDR1 SGHVS, CDR2 FNYEAQ. CDR3 bases: TGTGCCAGCAGCCCGTCACAGGGGACGAACACCGGGGAGCTGTTTTTT. Residues: CASSPSQGTNTGELFF.

The rearrangement joins TRBV9 to TRBJ2-1; D might be TRBD1 (5 bases). The CDR3 consists of 13 residues. Deletions cut 0 bases from V and 5 bases from J, with 6 bases between. Germline assignment: CDR1 SGDLS and CDR2 YYNGEE. CDR3 bases: TGTGCCAGCAGCGTAGCCAGGGACAATGAGCAGTTCTTC. Translation gives CASSVARDNEQFF.

This clone was seen a handful of times. The J gene is TRBJ1-2, the V gene TRBV6-1; no clear D gene. The CDR3 spans 12 residues. The germline V gene has CDR1 MNHNS and CDR2 SASEGT. V was trimmed by 1 base and J by 4 bases, leaving 4 bases between them. The CDR3 sequence is CASSEDTYGYTF. In nucleotides, the CDR3 is TGTGCCAGCAGTGAAGATACCTATGGCTACACCTTC.

A few counts support this clone. This chain joins TRBV28 and TRBJ2-2; D call uncertain. CDR1 MDHEN and CDR2 SYDVKM come from the germline V gene. Trimming took off 4 bases at V and 6 bases at J, with 9 bases between the two ends. There are 13 residues in the CDR3. CDR3 in amino acids: CASSSPPAGELFF. CDR3 in DNA: TGTGCCAGCAGTTCCCCCCCTGCCGGGGAGCTGTTTTTT.

The V gene is TRBV18, the J gene TRBJ1-5; D gene uncertain. The CDR3 consists of 13 residues. Germline lookup yields CDR1 KGHSH and CDR2 LQKENI. With 3 bases removed from V and 7 bases from J, the gap between germline ends came to 10 bases. CDR3 nucleotides: TGTGCCAGCTCACCCGGGAGGGAGCAGCCCCAGCATTTT. This sequence encodes CASSPGREQPQHF. Looking up the rest from reference TRBV18 and TRBJ1-5 gives the full variable domain: NAGVMQNPRHLVRRRGQEARLRCSPMKGHSHVYWYRQLPEEGLKFMVYLQKENIIDESGMPKERFSAEFPKEGPSILRIQQVVRGDSAAYFCASSPGREQPQHFGDGTRLSIL.

In its sample, this clone was seen a few times. The chain carries TRBV29-1 and TRBJ1-1, with D tentatively TRBD1 (6 bases). V lost 7 bases, J lost 4 bases, and 16 bases lay in between. The CDR3 spans 13 residues. In germline, CDR1 is SQVTM, CDR2 ANQGSEA. This CDR3 is CSGIRGLGTEAFF. For the CDR3, the DNA is TGCAGCGGGATCAGGGGATTGGGCACTGAAGCTTTCTTT.

V usage is TRBV27 and J usage is TRBJ1-2; TRBD1 is a possible D gene (5 bases). This CDR3 has 13 residues. The V end was cut by 5 bases, the J end by 8 bases, with 15 bases between. Germline lookup yields CDR1 MNHEY and CDR2 SMNVEV (reference sequence). CDR3 protein: CASSLSEGRGYTF. The DNA for the CDR3 is TGTGCCAGCAGTCTTTCCGAGGGGCGCGGCTACACCTTC.

The chain carries TRBV5-4 and TRBJ2-2; 7 bases fit TRBD2. CDR1 and CDR2 from the germline V gene are SGHNT and YYREEE (reference sequence). The junction had 4 bases not matched to a gene; V was cut back by 1 base and J by 4 bases. This CDR3 has 15 residues. The CDR3 protein is CASSLRGVGTGELFF. Written as DNA, the CDR3 is TGTGCCAGCAGCTTGCGGGGGGTGGGCACCGGGGAGCTGTTTTTT.

CDR3 DNA sequence: TGTGCCAGCAGCACGGGGGCGGGGACGGCATCCAAAAACATTCAGTACTTC. Protein product: CASSTGAGTASKNIQYF. The chain combines TRBV14 with TRBJ2-4; D may correspond to TRBD1 or TRBD2 (6 bases each). Germline V gives CDR1 SGHDN, CDR2 FVKESK. V lost 5 bases, J lost 2 bases, and 19 bases lay in between. The CDR3 sequence is 17 residues long. The entire variable domain, with the rest obtained from reference TRBV14 and TRBJ2-4, is as follows: EAGVTQFPSHSVIEKGQTVTLRCDPISGHDNLYWYRRVMGKEIKFLLHFVKESKQDESGMPNNRFLAERTGGTYSTLKVQPAELEDSGVYFCASSTGAGTASKNIQYFGAGTRLSVL.

The V gene is TRBV2, the J gene TRBJ1-6; unclear D gene. CDR1 and CDR2 (germline): SNHLY, FYNNEI. The CDR3 contains 14 residues. V was trimmed by 6 bases and J by 0 bases, leaving 6 bases between them. CDR3 sequence reads: CASRESSYNSPLHF. In DNA form, the CDR3 reads TGTGCCAGCAGGGAAAGCTCCTATAATTCACCCCTCCACTTT. Drawing the rest from reference TRBV2 and TRBJ1-6, the complete variable domain is EPEVTQTPSHQVTQMGQEVILRCVPISNHLYFYWYRQILGQKVEFLVSFYNNEISEKSEIFDDQFSVERPDGSNFTLKIRSTKLEDSAMYFCASRESSYNSPLHFGNGTRLTVT.

The chain has TRBV30 and TRBJ2-7; D remains unclear. There are 11 residues in the CDR3. Trimming pared 0 bases from V and 6 bases from J, leaving 6 bases between. Germline V gene lookup returns CDR1 GTSNPN and CDR2 SVGIG (reference sequence). This chain's CDR3 is CAWSVRSEQYF. The CDR3, as DNA: TGTGCCTGGAGTGTACGGAGCGAGCAGTACTTC.

J is TRBJ1-1 and V is TRBV5-1, with D possibly TRBD1 on 6 matching bases. The CDR3 consists of 12 residues. V was cut by 0 bases and J by 11 bases, with 11 bases left in between. The V gene's germline CDR1 is SGHRS and CDR2 YFSETQ. The CDR3 nucleotides read TGCGCCAGCAGCTTGGATGGACAGTCGGCTTTCTTT. Protein: CASSLDGQSAFF.

This clone was picked up a small number of times. V is TRBV20-1 and J is TRBJ2-5, with no clear D. Between the trimmed V and J ends, which lost 6 bases and 7 bases, there was a span of 6 bases. Germline V gene sequence: CDR1 DFQATT, CDR2 SNEGSKA (reference sequence). This CDR3 spans 9 amino acids. CDR3 amino acids: CSAKGTQYF. CDR3 sequence (DNA): TGCAGTGCCAAGGGGACCCAGTACTTC.

The chain recombines TRBV18 with TRBJ1-3, with D maybe TRBD1 (5 bases). The CDR3 spans 15 residues. Per germline, CDR1 KGHSH and CDR2 LQKENI. The V and J ends lost 3 bases and 2 bases respectively, with 11 bases between them. This chain's CDR3 is CASSPPMDTGNTIYF. CDR3 DNA: TGTGCCAGCTCACCTCCCATGGACACTGGAAACACCATATATTTT.

This clone was counted once. This chain joins TRBV7-9 and TRBJ1-5; D uncertain. Germline CDR1 is SEHNR and CDR2 is FQNEAQ (reference sequence). The CDR3 has 13 amino acids. V was pared by 3 bases and J by 2 bases, with 5 bases between. The CDR3 region is CASSLTGNQPQHF. The CDR3 bases are TGTGCCAGCAGCTTGACCGGCAATCAGCCCCAGCATTTT.

V is TRBV5-8 and J is TRBJ2-6; TRBD2 is a possible D gene (6 bases). Germline V gives CDR1 SGHTS, CDR2 YDEGEE. The germline V and J ends were trimmed by 2 bases and 4 bases, with 10 bases remaining between them. The CDR3 runs 15 residues. CDR3 nucleotides: TGTGCCAGCAGCTTCGGAGGGATCGGGGCCAACGTCCTGACTTTC. Residues: CASSFGGIGANVLTF.